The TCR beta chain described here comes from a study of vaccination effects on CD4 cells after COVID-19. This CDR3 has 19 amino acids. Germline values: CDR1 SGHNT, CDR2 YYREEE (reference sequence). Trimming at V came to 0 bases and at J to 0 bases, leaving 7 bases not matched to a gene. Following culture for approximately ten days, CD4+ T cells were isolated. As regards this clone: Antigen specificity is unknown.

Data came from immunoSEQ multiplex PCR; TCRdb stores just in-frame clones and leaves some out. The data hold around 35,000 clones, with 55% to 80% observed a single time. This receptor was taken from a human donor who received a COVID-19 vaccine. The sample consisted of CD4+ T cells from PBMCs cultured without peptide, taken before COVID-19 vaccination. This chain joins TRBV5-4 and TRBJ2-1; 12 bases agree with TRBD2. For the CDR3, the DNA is TGTGCCAGCAGCTTGGCCCAACTAGCGGGAGGCTACTCCTACAATGAGCAGTTCTTC. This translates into CASSLAQLAGGYSYNEQFF.